The next 32 T cell receptor beta chains were all read from a single sample in a study of regulatory and conventional T cells in RAG deficiency. Blood CD4+ CD25-low CD127-high conventional T cells supplied the genomic DNA template. Clones were sequenced by immunoSEQ multiplex PCR, and TCRdb holds only the in-frame ones, with some missing. The repertoire holds roughly 28,000 clones, with roughly 96% as singletons. These data are also associated with another study on regulatory T cells. That report notes: Amplification used 52 TRBV primers and 13 TRBJ primers.

The sequenced sample was CD25- CD4+ T cells sorted from blood. The receptors originated from a human donor in good health.

This chain connects TRBV12-5 to TRBJ2-1; tentatively, D is TRBD2 (6 bases). The V gene's germline CDR1 is LGHNT and CDR2 FRNRAP. CDR3 size: 15 residues. The V and J ends lost 1 base and 6 bases respectively, with 13 bases between them. The CDR3, as DNA: TGTGCTAGTGGTTTGGGGGACTTCCGTTTCAATGAGCAGTTCTTC. Translated, it gives CASGLGDFRFNEQFF. Full variable domain (outside the CDR3, taken from reference TRBV12-5 and TRBJ2-1): DARVTQTPRHKVTEMGQEVTMRCQPILGHNTVFWYRQTMMQGLELLAYFRNRAPLDDSGMPKDRFSAEMPDATLATLKIQPSEPRDSAVYFCASGLGDFRFNEQFFGPGTRLTVL.

This clone was detected once. The V gene is TRBV2, the J gene TRBJ2-3; D is perhaps TRBD2 (7 bases). The germline gives CDR1 SNHLY, CDR2 FYNNEI. Trimming took 2 bases from V and 5 from J, leaving 14 bases between them. The CDR3 sequence is 15 residues long. CDR3 sequence reads: CASSELGGGQDTQYF. CDR3 in DNA: TGTGCCAGCAGTGAATTGGGGGGGGGCCAAGATACGCAGTATTTT.

This rearrangement joins TRBV6-1 to TRBJ1-4; D is undetermined. Trimming cost V 8 bases and J 4 bases, with 11 bases left between them. Per germline, CDR1 MNHNS and CDR2 SASEGT. This CDR3 comprises 13 residues. In DNA form, the CDR3 reads TGTGCCAGCGAAAGGCGGGGTAATGAAAAACTGTTTTTT. It yields the protein CASERRGNEKLFF.

This clone occurred once. The V and J genes are TRBV11-2 and TRBJ2-5; 8 positions match TRBD2. CDR3 length equals 14 residues. Germline trimming cut 4 bases from V and 2 bases from J; bases unmatched to any gene: 3. CDR1 and CDR2 (germline): SGHAT, FQNNGV. The CDR3 spells CASSSRLAQETQYF. DNA for the CDR3: TGTGCCAGCAGCTCCCGACTAGCGCAAGAGACCCAGTACTTC.

V is TRBV4-2 and J is TRBJ2-1, with D unresolved. The V and J ends lost 0 bases and 7 bases respectively, with 4 bases between them. The CDR3 spans 12 residues. CDR1 is LGHNA and CDR2 is YNFKEQ in the germline V gene. In DNA form, the CDR3 reads TGTGCCAGCAGCCAAGATGAGAATGAGCAGTTCTTC. It is translated as CASSQDENEQFF.

The rearrangement links TRBV5-4 to TRBJ2-7; weak D call: TRBD2 (5 bases). CDR3 size: 14 residues. Germline CDR1 is SGHNT and CDR2 is YYREEE (reference sequence). V was trimmed by 6 bases and J by 2 bases, leaving 15 bases between them. CDR3 loop: CASKSASFPYEQYF. The CDR3 coding sequence is TGTGCCAGCAAATCGGCTAGCTTTCCCTACGAGCAGTACTTC.

The chain combines TRBV6-5 with TRBJ1-2; D not resolved. The CDR3 runs to 14 residues. Trimming pared 6 bases from V and 1 base from J, leaving 12 bases between. Germline lookup yields CDR1 MNHEY and CDR2 SVGAGI. The CDR3 bases are TGTGCCAGCAGCACTACCCGGATTAACTATGGCTACACCTTC. It yields the protein CASSTTRINYGYTF.

The chain couples TRBV6-5 to TRBJ2-5, with D unclear. The V gene's germline CDR1 is MNHEY and CDR2 SVGAGI. With 7 bases removed from V and 1 base from J, the gap between germline ends came to 10 bases. The CDR3 loop spans 13 amino acids. The CDR3 DNA follows: TGTGCCAGCACCCAGACACGCCAAGAGACCCAGTACTTC. This gives the protein CASTQTRQETQYF.

V is TRBV21-1 and J is TRBJ1-2; TRBD1, the table's D call, was not compared with the DNA. TRBV21-1 is labeled a pseudogene. The CDR3 runs to 16 residues. CDR3 protein: CASSKDQGRSYYGYTF. The CDR3 coding sequence is TGTGCCAGCAGCAAAGACCAGGGGCGCTCCTATTATGGCTACACCTTC.

The V call is TRBV18, the J call TRBJ1-5; 7 bases map to TRBD1. V lost 3 bases, J lost 4 bases, and 3 bases stayed unmatched. The CDR3 is 14 residues long. Germline V gene lookup returns CDR1 KGHSH and CDR2 LQKENI. CDR3 amino acids: CASSPDRLNQPQHF. The DNA for the CDR3 is TGTGCCAGCTCACCGGACAGGCTTAATCAGCCCCAGCATTTT.

The chain employs TRBV19 and TRBJ1-4, with TRBD1 matching 12 bases. The V gene end was trimmed by 3 bases and the J gene end by 13 bases; junction bases not matched to a gene: 9. The CDR3 sequence is 15 residues long. The germline gives CDR1 LNHDA, CDR2 SQIVND (reference sequence). CDR3 region: CASSIPGTGGVGLFF. The CDR3 nucleotides read TGTGCCAGTAGTATTCCCGGGACAGGGGGCGTAGGACTGTTTTTT.

The chain carries TRBV11-3 and TRBJ2-2; D remains unclear. Trimming took off 1 base at V and 6 bases at J, with 12 bases between the two ends. CDR3 length: 15 residues. CDR1 is SGHNT, CDR2 YENEEA, per germline. CDR3: CASSLGRNMAGELFF. The CDR3 DNA reads as TGTGCCAGCAGCTTAGGCCGAAACATGGCCGGGGAGCTGTTTTTT.

This clone was seen just once. This chain joins TRBV11-2 and TRBJ1-4, with 7 bases identical to TRBD1. Germline loops: CDR1 SGHAT, CDR2 FQNNGV. The CDR3 contains 15 residues. The V segment lost 3 bases and the J segment 5 bases; nucleotides outside the gene matches: 6. CDR3 residues: CASSFLDRDNEKLFF. CDR3 in DNA: TGTGCCAGCAGCTTCCTTGACAGGGACAATGAAAAACTGTTTTTT.

The rearrangement links TRBV7-9 to TRBJ1-2; the match to TRBD1 covers 8 bases. The CDR3 consists of 16 residues. CDR1 SEHNR and CDR2 FQNEAQ come from the germline V gene (reference sequence). V gave up 3 bases and J gave up 5 bases; unmatched junction bases: 11. This chain's CDR3 is CASSFPLPQGGYGYTF. The CDR3 nucleotides are TGTGCCAGCAGCTTCCCACTCCCACAGGGGGGGTATGGCTACACCTTC.

The chain employs TRBV7-8 and TRBJ1-5; 7 positions match TRBD1. This CDR3 has 13 amino acids. The germline V gene has CDR1 SGHVS and CDR2 FQNEAQ. V was clipped by 6 bases and J by 8 bases; unmatched bases: 7. In DNA form, the CDR3 reads TGTGCCAGCAGACCCGACAGGGAGAAGCCCCAGCATTTT. It translates to CASRPDREKPQHF.

The rearrangement uses TRBV5-6 and TRBJ2-5; 12 nucleotides agree with TRBD1. CDR1 and CDR2 (germline): SGHDT, YYEEEE. Trimming at V came to 1 base and at J to 5 bases, leaving 9 bases not matched to a gene. This CDR3 contains 17 residues. The CDR3 here is CASSLYVGQGARETQYF. The CDR3, as DNA: TGTGCCAGCAGCTTGTACGTGGGACAGGGGGCGCGGGAGACCCAGTACTTC.

The chain recombines TRBV27 with TRBJ2-5, with D perhaps matching TRBD2 (5 bases). CDR1 and CDR2 (germline): MNHEY, SMNVEV (reference sequence). The CDR3 loop spans 15 amino acids. The germline V and J ends were trimmed by 5 bases and 5 bases, with 18 bases remaining between them. The DNA for the CDR3 is TGTGCCAGCAGTGGCTCGCGGGTCCGGAGGGAGACCCAGTACTTC. It yields the protein CASSGSRVRRETQYF.

The chain uses TRBV5-4 and TRBJ2-2, with 7 bases identical to TRBD2. The CDR3 totals 15 residues. CDR1 SGHNT and CDR2 YYREEE come from the germline V gene (reference sequence). With 0 bases clipped from V and 4 bases from J, the junction kept 3 bases outside the gene matches. CDR3 sequence (DNA): TGTGCCAGCAGCTTGGCATGGGGGGGCACCGGGGAGCTGTTTTTT. Residues: CASSLAWGGTGELFF. Filled out from reference TRBV5-4 and TRBJ2-2, the complete variable domain reads ETGVTQSPTHLIKTRGQQVTLRCSSQSGHNTVSWYQQALGQGPQFIFQYYREEENGRGNFPPRFSGLQFPNYSSELNVNALELDDSALYLCASSLAWGGTGELFFGEGSRLTVL.

The gene calls are TRBV6-5 and TRBJ2-7; TRBD2 matches 7 bases. Trimming removed 0 bases from V and 1 base from J; junction bases left unmatched: 6. The CDR3 totals 16 residues. Germline values: CDR1 MNHEY, CDR2 SVGAGI. CDR3 sequence reads: CASSYSGIGGSYEQYF. Written as DNA, the CDR3 is TGTGCCAGCAGTTACTCGGGCATCGGGGGGTCCTACGAGCAGTACTTC.

This clone was recorded a few times. The chain couples TRBV19 to TRBJ1-5; D remains unclear. Germline V gene data show CDR1 as LNHDA and CDR2 as SQIVND (reference sequence). This CDR3 contains 18 residues. The V and J ends lost 1 base and 4 bases respectively, with 20 bases between them. The CDR3 spells CASSIGVSGGGGNQPQHF. In DNA, the CDR3 is TGTGCCAGTAGTATAGGGGTATCGGGTGGTGGAGGGAATCAGCCCCAGCATTTT.

V is TRBV5-4 and J is TRBJ2-3; 15 bases agree with TRBD2. The CDR3 runs to 16 residues. V shed 4 bases and J 5 bases; nucleotides not matched to a gene: 5. Germline values: CDR1 SGHNT, CDR2 YYREEE (reference sequence). CDR3 sequence: CASSTGTSGGRDTQYF. Written as DNA, the CDR3 is TGTGCCAGCAGCACCGGGACTAGCGGGGGGAGAGATACGCAGTATTTT.

V usage is TRBV7-2 and J usage is TRBJ1-3, with TRBD1 identical over 9 bases. In germline, CDR1 is SGHTA, CDR2 FQGNSA. With 8 bases clipped from V and 0 bases from J, the junction kept 5 bases outside the gene matches. The CDR3 spans 15 residues. CDR3 sequence: CASQGQGLSGNTIYF. The CDR3 DNA reads TGTGCCAGCCAGGGACAGGGTCTCTCTGGAAACACCATATATTTT.

The rearrangement links TRBV4-1 to TRBJ2-1; possible D gene TRBD1, 6 bases. V lost 4 bases and J 7 bases, leaving 17 bases between the germline ends. Germline V gene lookup returns CDR1 MGHRA and CDR2 YSYEKL. The CDR3 runs 15 residues. The CDR3 sequence is CASSPTGRKVNEQFF. The CDR3 DNA reads as TGCGCCAGCAGCCCGACAGGTAGGAAGGTTAATGAGCAGTTCTTC.

The V gene is TRBV19, the J gene TRBJ1-6; maybe TRBD1 (6 bases). The CDR3 totals 16 residues. Germline assignment: CDR1 LNHDA and CDR2 SQIVND (reference sequence). V lost 5 bases and J lost 7, with 18 bases in between. CDR3 in amino acids: CASSPSTGKENSPLHF. For the CDR3, the DNA is TGTGCCAGTAGTCCGTCAACAGGGAAGGAGAATTCACCCCTCCACTTT.

V is TRBV25-1 and J is TRBJ1-2; D is uncertain. Per the germline V gene, CDR1 is MGHDK and CDR2 is SYGVNS. V shed 0 bases and J shed 7 bases, with 9 bases lying between them. The CDR3 is 13 residues long. CDR3 nucleotides: TGTGCCAGCAGTGAATATGGGAGGCTTGGCTACACCTTC. This codes for CASSEYGRLGYTF.

The chain has TRBV6-1 and TRBJ1-4; D is undetermined. The CDR3 sequence is 13 residues long. Germline CDR1 and CDR2: MNHNS and SASEGT. Trimming took off 2 bases at V and 7 bases at J, with 8 bases between the two ends. Written as DNA, the CDR3 is TGTGCCAGCAGTGAAAGACGGGGTGAAAAACTGTTTTTT. Its translation is CASSERRGEKLFF.

The V gene is TRBV5-1, the J gene TRBJ1-6; D unresolved. CDR3 length: 14 amino acids. Trimming took 2 bases from V and 7 from J, leaving 10 bases between them. CDR1 is SGHRS, CDR2 YFSETQ, per germline. CDR3 loop: CASSFGGRNSPLHF. CDR3 sequence (DNA): TGCGCCAGCAGCTTTGGAGGGCGGAATTCACCCCTCCACTTT.

This clone was picked up a small number of times. The chain has TRBV2 and TRBJ1-2; D remains unclear. The CDR3 is made up of 13 amino acids. V was shortened by 7 bases and J by 0 bases, with 9 bases between the two germline ends. Germline V gene sequence: CDR1 SNHLY, CDR2 FYNNEI. The CDR3 loop is CASKGGSNYGYTF. DNA of the CDR3: TGTGCCAGCAAAGGCGGATCTAACTATGGCTACACCTTC. Combining the CDR3 with reference TRBV2 and TRBJ1-2 gives the whole variable domain EPEVTQTPSHQVTQMGQEVILRCVPISNHLYFYWYRQILGQKVEFLVSFYNNEISEKSEIFDDQFSVERPDGSNFTLKIRSTKLEDSAMYFCASKGGSNYGYTFGSGTRLTVV.

This clone was detected only once. This chain joins TRBV7-9 and TRBJ2-5, with a possible D match to TRBD2 (5 bases). The V end was cut by 4 bases, the J end by 1 base, with 10 bases between. Germline CDR1 reads SEHNR; CDR2 reads FQNEAQ (reference sequence). This CDR3 is 14 amino acids long. CDR3 DNA sequence: TGTGCCAGCAGCTCCCACGGGGTCCAAGAGACCCAGTACTTC. Translation: CASSSHGVQETQYF.

V usage is TRBV5-1 and J usage is TRBJ2-2, with D perhaps TRBD2 (6 bases). Trimming shortened V by 1 base and J by 1 base, and 11 bases separated the two germline ends. CDR3 length: 16 amino acids. The germline V gene has CDR1 SGHRS and CDR2 YFSETQ. The CDR3 DNA reads as TGCGCCAGCAGCTTGAGATCGGGGGTGAACACCGGGGAGCTGTTTTTT. Its protein is CASSLRSGVNTGELFF.

The V and J genes are TRBV7-6 and TRBJ2-3; 9 nucleotides line up with TRBD1. CDR3 length: 16 amino acids. Unmatched junction bases numbered 3, after V lost 2 bases and J lost 0 bases. The germline V gene has CDR1 SGHVS and CDR2 FNYEAQ. The CDR3 here is CASSLRGQGSTDTQYF. The CDR3 coding sequence is TGTGCCAGCAGCTTAAGGGGACAGGGTAGCACAGATACGCAGTATTTT.

The chain couples TRBV30 to TRBJ1-5, with 9 bases lining up with TRBD1. Germline lookup yields CDR1 GTSNPN and CDR2 SVGIG (reference sequence). With V trimmed by 3 bases and J by 6 bases, 6 bases remained unmatched. The CDR3 is made up of 14 amino acids. The CDR3 sequence: CAWRGQGVFQPQHF. CDR3 sequence (DNA): TGTGCCTGGAGGGGACAGGGTGTGTTTCAGCCCCAGCATTTT. Complete variable domain (other parts from reference TRBV30 and TRBJ1-5): SQTIHQWPATLVQPVGSPLSLECTVEGTSNPNLYWYRQAAGRGLQLLFYSVGIGQISSEVPQNLSASRPQDRQFILSSKKLLLSDSGFYLCAWRGQGVFQPQHFGDGTRLSIL.